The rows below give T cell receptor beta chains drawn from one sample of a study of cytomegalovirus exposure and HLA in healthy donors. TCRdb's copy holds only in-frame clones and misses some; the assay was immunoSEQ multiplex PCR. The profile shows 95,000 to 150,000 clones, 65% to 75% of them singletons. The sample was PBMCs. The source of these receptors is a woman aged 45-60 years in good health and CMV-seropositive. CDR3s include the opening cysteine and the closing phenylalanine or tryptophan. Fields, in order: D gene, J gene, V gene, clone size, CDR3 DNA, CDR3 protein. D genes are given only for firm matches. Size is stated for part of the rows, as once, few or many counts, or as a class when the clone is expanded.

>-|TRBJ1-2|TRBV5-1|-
TGCGCCAGCAGCTTAAATGTTCCTACAGGGAGTTTTGGCTACACCTTC
CASSLNVPTGSFGYTF
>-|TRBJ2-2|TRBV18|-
TGTGCCAGCTCACACACAGACACCGGGGAGCTGTTTTTT
CASSHTDTGELFF
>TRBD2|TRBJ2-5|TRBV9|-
TGTGCCAGCAGCGTAGTGGCGGGGGGGCGCGAGACCCAGTACTTC
CASSVVAGGRETQYF
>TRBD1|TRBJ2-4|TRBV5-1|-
TGCGCCAGCAGCTTGGAAAGGGGGCAGAAAAACATTCAGTACTTC
CASSLERGQKNIQYF
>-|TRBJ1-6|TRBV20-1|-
TGCAGTGCTTCAGGGGATTCACCCCTCCACTTT
CSASGDSPLHF
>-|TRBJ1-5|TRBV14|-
TGTGCCAGCAGCCAAGATTTGGGAGTTCGCAATCAGCCCCAGCATTTT
CASSQDLGVRNQPQHF
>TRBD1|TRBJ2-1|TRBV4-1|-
TGCGCCAGCAGCCTGACAGGGTTAGCTGAGCAGTTCTTC
CASSLTGLAEQFF
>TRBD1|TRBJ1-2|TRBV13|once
TGTGCCAGCAGCGCCGGGACAGGGATAGGTGGCTACACCTTC
CASSAGTGIGGYTF
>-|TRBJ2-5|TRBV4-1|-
TGCGCCAGCAGCCTCTTACACGGGGGTGAGACCCAGTACTTC
CASSLLHGGETQYF
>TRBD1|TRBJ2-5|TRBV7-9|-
TGTTCCAGCAGCGTCGACGGACAGGGGAGAGAGACCCAGTACTTC
CSSSVDGQGRETQYF
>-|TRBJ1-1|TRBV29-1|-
TGCAGCGTTGAAGGGGGGGGGATCCCGATGAACACTGAAGCTTTCTTT
CSVEGGGIPMNTEAFF
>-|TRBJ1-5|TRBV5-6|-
TGTGCCAGCAGCTTACAGACAGGCGAGGGAAATCAGCCCCAGCATTTT
CASSLQTGEGNQPQHF
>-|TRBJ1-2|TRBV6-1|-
TGTGCCAGCAGAGATCCGGGACAAAACTATGGCTACACCTTC
CASRDPGQNYGYTF
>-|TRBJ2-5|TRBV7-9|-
TGTGCCAGCAGCTTGGGGGTCGGGGACTCAGAGACCCAGTACTTC
CASSLGVGDSETQYF
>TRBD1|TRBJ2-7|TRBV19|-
TGTGCCAGTAGTAACAGGGGCCGGATCCCTTACGAGCAGTACTTC
CASSNRGRIPYEQYF
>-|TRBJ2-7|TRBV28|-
TGTGCCAGCAGTCCAGGAAGGGGGAGCTACGAGCAGTACTTC
CASSPGRGSYEQYF
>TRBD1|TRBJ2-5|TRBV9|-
TGTGCCAGCAGCGTCGGGACAGGACTACAAGAGACCCAGTACTTC
CASSVGTGLQETQYF
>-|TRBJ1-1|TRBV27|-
TGTGCCAGCAGTTCGACGTACAGAGGGCCGGAGAACACTGAAGCTTTCTTT
CASSSTYRGPENTEAFF
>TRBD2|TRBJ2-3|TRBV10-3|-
TGTGCCATCAGTGAATCGACTAGCGGGGGGGCAGATACGCAGTATTTT
CAISESTSGGADTQYF
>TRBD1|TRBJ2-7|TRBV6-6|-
TGTGCCAGCAGTGGACAGGTCTATTCCGAGCAGTACTTC
CASSGQVYSEQYF
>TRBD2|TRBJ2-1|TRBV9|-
TGTGCCAGCAGCCCAGGGACTAGCGGGGGGGATATCTCCTACAATGAGCAGTTCTTC
CASSPGTSGGDISYNEQFF
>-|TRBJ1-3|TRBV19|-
TGTGCCACCACTCTCGGGATCGGAAACACCATATATTTT
CATTLGIGNTIYF
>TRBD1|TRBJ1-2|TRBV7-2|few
TGTGCCAGCAGCCGGACAGGGAGCTGGGCGTATGGCTACACCTTC
CASSRTGSWAYGYTF
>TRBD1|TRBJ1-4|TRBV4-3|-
TGCGCCAGCAGCCAAGGGTCCCAGGGGGCTTCTAATGAAAAACTGTTTTTT
CASSQGSQGASNEKLFF